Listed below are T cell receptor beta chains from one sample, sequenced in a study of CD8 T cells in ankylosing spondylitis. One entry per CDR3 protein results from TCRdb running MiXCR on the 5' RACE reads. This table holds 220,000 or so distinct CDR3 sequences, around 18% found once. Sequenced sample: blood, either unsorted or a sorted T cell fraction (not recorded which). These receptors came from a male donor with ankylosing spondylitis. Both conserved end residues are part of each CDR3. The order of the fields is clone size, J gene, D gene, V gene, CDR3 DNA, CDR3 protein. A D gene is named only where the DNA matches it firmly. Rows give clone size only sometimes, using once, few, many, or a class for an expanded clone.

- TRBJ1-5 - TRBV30 TGTGCCTGGAGTGTACAAGCGGATCAGCCCCAGCATTTT CAWSVQADQPQHF
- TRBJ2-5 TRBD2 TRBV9 TGTGCCAGCAGCGTAGGTGCGGGAGACAGAGAGACCCAGTACTTC CASSVGAGDRETQYF
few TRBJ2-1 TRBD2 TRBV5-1 TGCGCCAGCAGCTCTCGGGCGGGGGGGCCCGGTTCCGTTGAGCAGTTCTTC CASSSRAGGPGSVEQFF
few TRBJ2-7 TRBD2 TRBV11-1 TGTGCCAGCAGCTTTAATAGCGGGGGGAGCTACTACGAGCAGTACTTC CASSFNSGGSYYEQYF
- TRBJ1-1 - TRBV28 TGTGCCAGCAGTTTTCGCCCACTGGGCACTGAAGCTTTCTTT CASSFRPLGTEAFF
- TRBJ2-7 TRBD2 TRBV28 TGTGCCAGCAGTTTACCGCTAGCGGGATACTACGAGCAGTACTTC CASSLPLAGYYEQYF
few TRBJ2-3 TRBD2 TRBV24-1 TGTGCCACCAGTGAACGCGCCGGGACTAGCGGGGATACGCAGTATTTT CATSERAGTSGDTQYF
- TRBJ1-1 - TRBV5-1 TGCGCCAGCAGCTTGGCCGCGGTAGGGATGAACACTGAAGCTTTCTTT CASSLAAVGMNTEAFF
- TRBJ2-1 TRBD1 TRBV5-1 TGCGCCAGCAGCTTTTCGCAGGGGGTGCACAATGAGCAGTTCTTC CASSFSQGVHNEQFF
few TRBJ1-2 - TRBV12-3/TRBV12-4 TGTGCCAGCAGGGACGGAGCGTACTATGGCTACACCTTC CASRDGAYYGYTF
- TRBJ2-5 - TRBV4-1 TGCGCCAGCAGCCAAGATTGGACCGGGACAAGAAACCAAGAGACCCAGTACTTC CASSQDWTGTRNQETQYF
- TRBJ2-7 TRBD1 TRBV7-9 TGTGCCAGCAGCGACAGGGACGGGGACGAGCAGTACTTC CASSDRDGDEQYF
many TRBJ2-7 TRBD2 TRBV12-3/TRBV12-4 TGTGCCAGCAGACCCGGGACTAGCGTCGGTTCCTACGAGCAGTACTTC CASRPGTSVGSYEQYF
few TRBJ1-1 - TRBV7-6 TGTGCCAGCAGCTTAGACCCCCGAGAAGCTTTCTTT CASSLDPREAFF
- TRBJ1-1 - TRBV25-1 TGTGCCAGCAGTGAATATAATTTGGGGGGGAACACTGAAGCTTTCTTT CASSEYNLGGNTEAFF
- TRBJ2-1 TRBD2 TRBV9 TGTGCCAGCAGCGTAGAGACAGCGGGAGACAATGAGCAGTTCTTC CASSVETAGDNEQFF
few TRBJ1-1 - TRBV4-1 TGCGCCAGCAGCCACACCTTGAACACTGAAGCTTTCTTT CASSHTLNTEAFF
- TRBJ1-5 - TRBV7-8 TGTGCCAGCAGCTTATATGGCAGCAGTCAGCCCCAGCATTTT CASSLYGSSQPQHF
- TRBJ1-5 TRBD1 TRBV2 TGTGCCAGCAGCGACCCGACAGGGGATAGCAATCAGCCCCAGCATTTT CASSDPTGDSNQPQHF
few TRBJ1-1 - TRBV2 TGTGCCAGCAGTGAAGGAGCAGGGGTGTTGAACACTGAAGCTTTCTTT CASSEGAGVLNTEAFF
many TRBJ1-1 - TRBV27 TGTGCCAGCAGTTTAATGGTTGAGAACACTGAAGCTTTCTTT CASSLMVENTEAFF
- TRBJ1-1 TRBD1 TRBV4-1 TGCGCCAGCAGCCAGGGGGGACAGCTCGGCACTGAAGCTTTCTTT CASSQGGQLGTEAFF
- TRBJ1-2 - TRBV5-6 TGTGCCAGCAGCCCCGGGACTATGAGCCGTGGCTACACCTTC CASSPGTMSRGYTF
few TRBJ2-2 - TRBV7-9 TGTGCCAGCAGCTTAGCGGGGAGCCTCGACACCGGGGAGCTGTTTTTT CASSLAGSLDTGELFF
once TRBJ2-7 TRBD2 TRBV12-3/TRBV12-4 TGTGCCAGCAGTTTATGGTCTAGCGGTTATCCCTCCTACGAGCAGTACTTC CASSLWSSGYPSYEQYF
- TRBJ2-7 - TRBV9 TGTGCCAGCAGCCCCGGACTGGAGCTCGACGAGCAGTACTTC CASSPGLELDEQYF
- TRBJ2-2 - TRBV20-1 TGCAGTGCTCTTGTACAGGGAGGGACCGGGGAGCTGTTTTTT CSALVQGGTGELFF
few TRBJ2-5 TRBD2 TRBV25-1 TGTGCCAGCAGTGATTACGGGACTAGCGGCTGGGGTCCCCAGGAGACCCAGTACTTC CASSDYGTSGWGPQETQYF
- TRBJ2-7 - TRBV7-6 TGTGCCAGCAGCTTAGCGGCAGTCTCCCTCTCAGGGCGCTCCTACGAGCAGTACTTC CASSLAAVSLSGRSYEQYF
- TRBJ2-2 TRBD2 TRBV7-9 TGTGCCAGGGGGTCTAGCGGGACGAACACCGGGGAGCTGTTTTTT CARGSSGTNTGELFF
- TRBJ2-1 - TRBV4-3 TGCGCCAGCAGCCAAGCAGATACAGATGAGGAGCAGTTCTTC CASSQADTDEEQFF
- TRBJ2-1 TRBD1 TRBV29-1 TGCAGCGTTTGGGACAGGGGGGGTGGTGAGCAGTTCTTC CSVWDRGGGEQFF